The clone carrying this T cell receptor (beta chain) was detected only a few times. The sample originates from a study of shared clonotypes between healthy human individuals. Trimming removed 3 bases at V and 9 bases at J, with 18 bases between. Germline CDR1 is SGHNT and CDR2 is YYREEE (reference sequence). CDR3 length equals 14 residues. Method: immunoSEQ multiplex PCR; TCRdb's copy keeps in-frame clones and lacks some. This table has about 510,000 clones, 75% to 80% appearing once. Input material: PBMCs. The rearrangement joins TRBV5-4 to TRBJ1-2, with a tentative D call TRBD1 (6 bases). The TCR originated in a woman aged 40-49 years in good health. Some clones in this sample may be carry-over from other donors' samples. This chain's CDR3 is CASSSPQGVPSYTF. CDR3 DNA: TGTGCCAGCAGCTCGCCACAGGGTGTGCCTAGCTACACCTTC.